This passage covers 29 T cell receptor beta chains from one sample sequenced in a study of shared clonotypes between healthy human individuals. Measured with immunoSEQ multiplex PCR; TCRdb has only the in-frame clones, and not every one. The table lists over 850,000 clones, around 78% of them singletons. Specimen: memory CD4+ T cells from PBMCs. Described subset: CD45RA-negative fraction. The receptors were sampled from a man in his late teens or twenties in good health. Some clones in this sample may be carry-over from other donors' samples.

This clone was picked up a small number of times. The genes are TRBV7-9 and TRBJ2-1; 7 positions agree with TRBD2. Trimming removed 0 bases from V and 3 bases from J; junction bases left unmatched: 2. CDR3 size: 15 residues. Germline values: CDR1 SEHNR, CDR2 FQNEAQ (reference sequence). The CDR3 protein is CASSLAASGYNEQFF. CDR3 DNA sequence: TGTGCCAGCAGCTTAGCGGCTAGCGGCTACAATGAGCAGTTCTTC.

Details on this clone: This likely stems from a read error, as it lies one base from a far larger clone. This rearrangement joins TRBV29-1 to TRBJ2-5, with D maybe TRBD2 (5 bases). Germline V CDR1 and CDR2: SQVTM, ANQGSEA. This CDR3 is built from 14 residues. V lost 8 bases and J lost 5, with 21 bases in between. Here the CDR3 reads CSPSILVGRETQYF. CDR3 sequence (DNA): TGCAGCCCCTCGATACTAGTAGGTCGGGAGACCCAGTACTTC.

This chain joins TRBV6-6 and TRBJ1-1, with 8 bases matching TRBD1. The CDR3 totals 14 residues. From germline, CDR1 is MNHNY and CDR2 SVGAGI (reference sequence). V trimming: 5 bases; J trimming: 3 bases; junction bases outside the gene matches: 5. The DNA of the CDR3 is TGTGCCAGCAGTCCGACAGGGGACGACACTGAAGCTTTCTTT. Its protein product is CASSPTGDDTEAFF.

This clone was seen repeatedly, ten times or more. Other nucleotide sequences in the sample specify the same CDR3. This rearrangement joins TRBV29-1 to TRBJ2-5; D gene uncertain. The CDR3 is made up of 13 amino acids. V was cut by 6 bases and J by 4 bases, with 15 bases left in between. Germline values: CDR1 SQVTM, CDR2 ANQGSEA. CDR3 nucleotides: TGCAGCGTCCTCGGTCAGGAGCGAGAGACCCAGTACTTC. Translation gives CSVLGQERETQYF.

The gene calls are TRBV19 and TRBJ2-5; D is perhaps TRBD2 (6 bases). The ends were cut back, 8 bases at V and 5 bases at J, with 21 bases in the middle. The CDR3 extends over 15 amino acids. In germline, CDR1 is LNHDA, CDR2 SQIVND (reference sequence). The CDR3 DNA sequence: TGTGCCAGTCGGGAGATGGGGGTGGGTTCGGAGACCCAGTACTTC. Amino acids: CASREMGVGSETQYF.

As regards this clone: Other nucleotide sequences from this sample produce the same CDR3. The chain is built from TRBV5-1 and TRBJ2-1, with unresolved D. The CDR3 is 13 amino acids. V gave up 4 bases and J gave up 4 bases, with 9 bases separating them. CDR1 and CDR2 from the germline V gene are SGHRS and YFSETQ. Here the CDR3 reads CASSTDPYNEQFF. In DNA form, the CDR3 reads TGCGCCAGCAGCACCGACCCGTACAATGAGCAGTTCTTC.

The chain couples TRBV7-9 to TRBJ2-2; D perhaps matches TRBD1 (6 bases). The CDR3 is 17 residues long. V was shortened by 2 bases and J by 5 bases, with 18 bases between the two germline ends. Germline lookup yields CDR1 SEHNR and CDR2 FQNEAQ (reference sequence). CDR3 DNA sequence: TGTGCCAGCAGCTTATTTGTGGGGGCCGTCAGAACCGGGGAGCTGTTTTTT. Translated, it gives CASSLFVGAVRTGELFF.

The V gene is TRBV11-2, the J gene TRBJ2-2; D not certain. Trimming pared 6 bases from V and 3 bases from J, leaving 8 bases between. This CDR3 has 13 residues. Germline assignment: CDR1 SGHAT and CDR2 FQNNGV. CDR3 amino acids: CASSPIYTGELFF. CDR3 nucleotide sequence: TGTGCCAGCAGTCCGATTTACACCGGGGAGCTGTTTTTT.

The V call is TRBV5-4, the J call TRBJ2-2; TRBD2 might be the D (7 bases). The CDR3 is made up of 14 amino acids. Germline-derived CDR1 and CDR2 are SGHNT and YYREEE (reference sequence). Trimming removed 3 bases at V and 9 bases at J, with 15 bases between. DNA of the CDR3: TGTGCCAGCAGCTCGTGGGGGCGGGAGAGGGAGCTGTTTTTT. Translation: CASSSWGRERELFF. Combining the CDR3 with reference TRBV5-4 and TRBJ2-2 gives the whole variable domain ETGVTQSPTHLIKTRGQQVTLRCSSQSGHNTVSWYQQALGQGPQFIFQYYREEENGRGNFPPRFSGLQFPNYSSELNVNALELDDSALYLCASSSWGRERELFFGEGSRLTVL.

About this clone: Other nucleotide sequences from this sample produce the same CDR3. The chain combines TRBV11-3 with TRBJ2-5; D is unclear. Germline CDR1 SGHNT, CDR2 YENEEA. V shed 1 base and J shed 1 base, with 7 bases lying between them. This CDR3 has 14 amino acids. The CDR3 bases are TGTGCCAGCAGCTTAGGCGGAAGCCAAGAGACCCAGTACTTC. Its protein product is CASSLGGSQETQYF.

Concerning this clone itself: This likely came from a read error, as a far larger clone is one base away. The CDR3 DNA reads TGCAGCGCTGACGGGCGGAACACCGGGGAGCTGTTTTTT. This encodes CSADGRNTGELFF. The chain joins TRBV29-1 to TRBJ2-2, with no clear D. The germline V and J ends were trimmed by 7 bases and 1 base, with 10 bases remaining between them. Germline V gene lookup returns CDR1 SQVTM and CDR2 ANQGSEA. The CDR3 covers 13 residues.

As regards this clone: Just one base apart from a much larger clone, this may be a read error. The chain carries TRBV7-9 and TRBJ1-2; 7 bases fit TRBD1. The CDR3 consists of 15 residues. J gave up 5 bases and V 8 bases, and 14 bases lay outside the gene matches. Germline assignment: CDR1 SEHNR and CDR2 FQNEAQ (reference sequence). The CDR3 sequence is CASGPGGATDYGYTF. Written as DNA, the CDR3 is TGTGCCAGCGGCCCAGGGGGGGCTACTGATTATGGCTACACCTTC.

This sequence joins TRBV28 and TRBJ2-1; 10 bases match TRBD2. V trimming: 6 bases; J trimming: 5 bases; junction bases outside the gene matches: 7. This CDR3 has 15 amino acids. CDR1 and CDR2 (germline): MDHEN, SYDVKM. CDR3 in amino acids: CASSPPGLADNEQFF. CDR3 coding DNA: TGTGCCAGCAGCCCCCCAGGACTAGCGGACAATGAGCAGTTCTTC.

The genes are TRBV6-5 and TRBJ2-5, with TRBD2 as a possible D gene (5 bases). Trimming shortened V by 10 bases and J by 7 bases, and 16 bases separated the two germline ends. The CDR3 consists of 12 residues. Germline-derived CDR1 and CDR2 are MNHEY and SVGAGI. CDR3 protein: CATVNTRGTQYF. CDR3 nucleotide sequence: TGTGCCACCGTCAACACCCGGGGGACCCAGTACTTC.

The rearrangement links TRBV10-2 to TRBJ2-2, with D unresolved. Trimming took off 3 bases at V and 4 bases at J, with 6 bases between the two ends. Germline CDR1 and CDR2: WSHSY and SAAADI. The CDR3 consists of 13 residues. The DNA for the CDR3 is TGCGCCAGCAGTGACCTCAGCACCGGGGAGCTGTTTTTT. Translated, it gives CASSDLSTGELFF.

The chain recombines TRBV18 with TRBJ2-5, with 7 nucleotides matching TRBD2. Germline values: CDR1 KGHSH, CDR2 LQKENI. This CDR3 region has 16 residues. Trimming cost V 2 bases and J 1 base; bases outside gene matches: 7. The CDR3 sequence: CASSPSRSGGQETQYF. The CDR3 DNA sequence: TGTGCCAGCTCACCATCTAGGTCGGGAGGCCAAGAGACCCAGTACTTC.

The chain recombines TRBV11-2 with TRBJ1-2; D uncertain. The V end was cut by 0 bases, the J end by 0 bases, with 11 bases between. CDR1 and CDR2 (germline): SGHAT, FQNNGV. CDR3 length: 16 residues. Here the CDR3 reads CASSLEATPPNYGYTF. In DNA form, the CDR3 reads TGTGCCAGCAGCTTAGAGGCAACTCCGCCTAACTATGGCTACACCTTC.

This clone was counted a single time. The chain uses TRBV5-1 and TRBJ2-3; maybe TRBD2 (5 bases). Between the trimmed V and J ends, which lost 0 bases and 5 bases, there was a span of 10 bases. The CDR3 sequence is 14 residues long. In germline, CDR1 is SGHRS, CDR2 YFSETQ. The CDR3 loop is CASSLDGKGDTQYF. In DNA, the CDR3 is TGCGCCAGCAGCTTGGACGGGAAAGGAGATACGCAGTATTTT.

This chain joins TRBV28 and TRBJ1-5, with D uncertain. This CDR3 is 15 amino acids long. CDR1 MDHEN and CDR2 SYDVKM come from the germline V gene. V was pared by 10 bases and J by 4 bases, with 20 bases between. DNA of the CDR3: TGTGCCACCACAGAGGAAACACCTAATAATCAGCCCCAGCATTTT. As protein: CATTEETPNNQPQHF.

This clone occurred a few times. The CDR3 loop reads CSVRGIAGGPGTDTQYF. The CDR3 nucleotides are TGCAGCGTTCGGGGGATTGCGGGAGGGCCGGGGACAGATACGCAGTATTTT. The chain couples TRBV29-1 to TRBJ2-3; 9 bases line up with TRBD2. V shed 5 bases and J 3 bases; nucleotides not matched to a gene: 15. Germline-derived CDR1 and CDR2 are SQVTM and ANQGSEA. The CDR3 loop spans 17 amino acids.

The V gene is TRBV18, the J gene TRBJ1-3; D possibly corresponds to TRBD1 (6 bases). The CDR3 covers 14 residues. Germline V gene sequence: CDR1 KGHSH, CDR2 LQKENI. The V gene lost 0 bases and the J gene lost 4 bases, with 7 bases spanning the gap. The CDR3 nucleotides are TGTGCCAGCTCACCACCGGGGGCAGGAAACACCATATATTTT. Translation: CASSPPGAGNTIYF.

The J gene is TRBJ1-3, the V gene TRBV11-2, with D unclear. This CDR3 contains 14 residues. Deletions cut 3 bases from V and 0 bases from J, with 6 bases between. Germline V gene data show CDR1 as SGHAT and CDR2 as FQNNGV. The CDR3, as DNA: TGTGCCAGCAGCTTGAGGAGCTCTGGAAACACCATATATTTT. Translated: CASSLRSSGNTIYF.

The V gene is TRBV18, the J gene TRBJ1-2; D possibly corresponds to TRBD1 (5 bases). The CDR3 spans 17 residues. Per the germline V gene, CDR1 is KGHSH and CDR2 is LQKENI. Trimming pared 1 base from V and 4 bases from J, leaving 19 bases between. This chain's CDR3 is CASSPQSAPRGGYGYTF. The CDR3 nucleotides are TGTGCCAGCTCACCACAATCAGCCCCACGTGGGGGCTATGGCTACACCTTC.

The V and J genes are TRBV15 and TRBJ2-5, with TRBD2 identical over 7 bases. Looked up from germline, CDR1 is LNHNV and CDR2 is YYDKDF (reference sequence). The CDR3 is made up of 16 amino acids. With V trimmed by 4 bases and J by 5 bases, 13 bases remained unmatched. DNA of the CDR3: TGTGCCACCAGCACTCAGCGGGGAAGACGAGGGGAGACCCAGTACTTC. Its translation is CATSTQRGRRGETQYF.

This CDR3 is CASSRIGTGLEQYF. DNA of the CDR3: TGTGCCAGTAGTAGAATCGGGACAGGGCTCGAGCAGTACTTC. The V call is TRBV19, the J call TRBJ2-7, with TRBD1 identical over 9 bases. The CDR3 covers 14 residues. The germline CDR1 and CDR2 sequences are LNHDA and SQIVND (reference sequence). Trimming removed 4 bases from V and 6 bases from J; junction bases left unmatched: 7. Variable domain in full (rest from reference TRBV19 and TRBJ2-7): DGGITQSPKYLFRKEGQNVTLSCEQNLNHDAMYWYRQDPGQGLRLIYYSQIVNDFQKGDIAEGYSVSREKKESFPLTVTSAQKNPTAFYLCASSRIGTGLEQYFGPGTRLTVT.

The chain links TRBV28 to TRBJ1-2; tentative D call: TRBD1 (6 bases). V was clipped by 3 bases and J by 2 bases, with 16 bases between them. Germline-derived CDR1 and CDR2 are MDHEN and SYDVKM. The length of the CDR3 is 16 residues. CDR3: CASSFPAGVGNYGYTF. The CDR3 coding sequence is TGTGCCAGCAGTTTCCCGGCAGGGGTCGGAAACTATGGCTACACCTTC.

For this clone: A junction boundary mismatches the germline segment, possibly from a read error. The chain links TRBV6-5 to TRBJ2-5, with 13 positions matching TRBD2. Germline lookup yields CDR1 MNHEY and CDR2 SVGAGI. The CDR3 runs to 15 residues. The CDR3 DNA follows: TGTGCCAGCAGTTACGGCGGACTAGCGGGAGAGGCCCAGTACTTC. Encoded protein: CASSYGGLAGEAQYF.

This clone was recorded only once. V is TRBV27 and J is TRBJ2-5; D is possibly TRBD1 (6 bases). The V end lost 0 bases, the J end lost 4 bases, and 6 bases lay between the germline ends. This CDR3 is built from 13 residues. The germline V gene has CDR1 MNHEY and CDR2 SMNVEV (reference sequence). CDR3 nucleotide sequence: TGTGCCAGCAGTTTATCGGGGGCAGAGACCCAGTACTTC. Amino acid sequence: CASSLSGAETQYF.

J is TRBJ2-1 and V is TRBV7-8, with D uncertain. Trimming cost V 6 bases and J 2 bases, with 14 bases left between them. Germline assignment: CDR1 SGHVS and CDR2 FQNEAQ. This CDR3 is built from 15 residues. The CDR3 sequence: CASRARRAAYNEQFF. For the CDR3, the DNA is TGTGCCAGCAGAGCCCGCCGGGCTGCCTACAATGAGCAGTTCTTC.